The present entry profiles one TCR beta chain with its context. The CDR3 has 13 amino acids. Trimming took 7 bases from V and 4 from J, leaving 12 bases between them. Germline lookup yields CDR1 ENHRY and CDR2 SYGVKD. Sequenced by immunoSEQ multiplex PCR; TCRdb stores in-frame clones only, minus some. The data contain roughly 200,000 clones, approximately 85% of them singletons. The data were obtained in a study of blood T cell repertoires in COVID-19. Across the study: Italy, Spain and the United States were the sources of the convalescent and acute COVID-19 samples. T cells, B-cell-depleted T cells, or PBMCs supplied cDNA or gDNA.

The source material was peripheral blood. The receptor was derived from a man between 60 and 75 years old with acute or convalescent COVID-19. The J gene is TRBJ2-3, the V gene TRBV10-3; D remains ambiguous. In DNA form, the CDR3 reads TGTGCCATCACCACGACTCTAGCAGATACGCAGTATTTT. This sequence encodes CAITTTLADTQYF.